The T cell receptor beta chain described here comes from a study of blood T cell repertoires in COVID-19. This clone was seen a single time. Some clones are missing from TCRdb's copy, which holds only in-frame ones; the method was immunoSEQ multiplex PCR. The sample consists of some 270,000 clones, about 91% of them appearing once. The clonotype originates from a man aged 35-49 years who had been exposed to COVID-19. Sequencing was carried out using PBMCs or T cells enriched from blood (not recorded which).

For the CDR3, the DNA is TGTGCCAGCAGCCAACACGGGAGGAGGCGGGCCACAGCCAAAAACATTCAGTACTTC. Translation: CASSQHGRRRATAKNIQYF. The genes are TRBV3-1 (or the pseudogene TRBV3-2) and TRBJ2-4; 7 bases map to TRBD2. The V and J ends lost 2 bases and 0 bases, in that order; junction bases with no gene match: 13. The CDR3 contains 19 residues. Germline loops: CDR1 LGHDT, CDR2 YNNKEL (reference sequence).